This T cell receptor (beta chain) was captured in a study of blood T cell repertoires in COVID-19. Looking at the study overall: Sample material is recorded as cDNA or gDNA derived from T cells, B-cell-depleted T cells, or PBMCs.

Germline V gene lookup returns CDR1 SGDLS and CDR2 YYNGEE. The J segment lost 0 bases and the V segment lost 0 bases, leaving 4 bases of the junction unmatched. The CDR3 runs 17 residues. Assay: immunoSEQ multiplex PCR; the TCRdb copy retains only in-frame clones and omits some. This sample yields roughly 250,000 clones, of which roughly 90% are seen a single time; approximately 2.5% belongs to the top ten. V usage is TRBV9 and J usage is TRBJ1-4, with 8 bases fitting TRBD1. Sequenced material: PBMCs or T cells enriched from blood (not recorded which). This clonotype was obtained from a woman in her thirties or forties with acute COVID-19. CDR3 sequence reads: CASSVGVRGPTNEKLFF. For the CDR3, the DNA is TGTGCCAGCAGCGTAGGGGTCAGGGGGCCAACTAATGAAAAACTGTTTTTT.